This T cell receptor (beta chain) was sequenced during a study of blood T cell repertoires in COVID-19 (dated by TCRdb to the early 2020s). Broadly, across the study: The collaborator samples originated in the United States, Italy and Spain and spanned the acute and convalescent phases of COVID-19. Nearly every sample came with metadata listing a de-identified subject ID, COVID-19 status, age in years and sex. Where available, HLA class I and class II types were obtained from metadata supplied by the sample provider rather than from assay-based typing. The repertoires were released in a freely available public database meant as a resource for research on the immune response to SARS-CoV-2. The dataset comprised deeply sampled blood TCRbeta repertoires from subjects exposed to, actively infected with, or recovered from COVID-19. The prospective study material was composed of cDNA or gDNA derived from T cells, B-cell-depleted T cells, or PBMCs. Samples came from the ongoing ImmuneRACE study (first 160 participants) plus 1,254 subjects from 6 global collaborators.

CDR1 and CDR2, looked up from the germline V gene, are SGHAT and FQNNGV. The CDR3 runs 15 amino acids, cysteine and phenylalanine included. The CDR3 DNA has 45 bases and is translated from base 1. Compared with germline, V lacks 4 bases and J lacks 10 bases; bases without a gene match: 10. General study outcomes and caveats: How much clinical and demographic metadata was included differed by source and by participant, and the metadata was provided uncurated.

The collaborating institutions used their own protocols to collect whole blood in K2EDTA tubes. For TCRbeta analysis, collaborators shipped samples as frozen whole blood, isolated PBMCs, or DNA extracted from either of those sample types. In this sample, this clone turned up once. Its antigen specificity is not known. No much larger clone exists at a distance of one base, and base qualities are not known. TCRbeta CDR3 regions were amplified from genomic DNA by means of the immunoSEQ Assay, a bias-controlled multiplex PCR. Concerning the study's data processing: The number of nucleated cells in each sample was estimated by amplification of reference gene primers within the assay. To quantify the absolute abundance of each unique TCRbeta CDR3 rearrangement, sequence reads were collapsed and filtered. Productive Simpson clonality was computed per sample as the square root of Simpson's diversity index over productive rearrangements. What TCRdb holds here is the immuneACCESS table cut down to in-frame rearrangements. Part of the clones is not present; checked against another copy, under half of the missing clones reflect an unresolved V gene, and the others are unexplained. V, J and clone size are taken as reported in that table, and D and trimming were inferred from the DNA itself. The sample contains 150,000 to 200,000 clones, around 90% of them found a single time. About 2.8% of the sample lies in the top ten.

In this chain, TRBV11-2 is recombined with TRBJ1-6; 7 of the junction bases match TRBD1. This clonotype originated in a man in his sixties with acute or convalescent COVID-19. Sequenced sample: peripheral blood. The CDR3 region: CASSSRQGISSPLHF. The DNA sequence follows: TGTGCCAGCAGCTCCCGACAGGGCATATCGTCACCCCTCCACTTT.